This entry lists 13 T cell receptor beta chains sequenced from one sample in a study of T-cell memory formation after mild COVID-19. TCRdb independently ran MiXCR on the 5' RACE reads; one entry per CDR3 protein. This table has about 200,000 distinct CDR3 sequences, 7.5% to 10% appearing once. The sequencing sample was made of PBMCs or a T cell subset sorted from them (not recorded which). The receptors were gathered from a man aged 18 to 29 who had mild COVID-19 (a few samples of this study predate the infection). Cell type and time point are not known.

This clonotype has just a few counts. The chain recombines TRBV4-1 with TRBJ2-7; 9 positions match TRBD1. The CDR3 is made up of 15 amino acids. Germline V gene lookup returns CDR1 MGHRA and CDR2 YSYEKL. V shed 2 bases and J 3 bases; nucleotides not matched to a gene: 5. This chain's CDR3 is CASSQRDRVHYEQYV. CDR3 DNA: TGCGCCAGCAGCCAACGGGACAGGGTCCACTACGAGCAGTACGTC.

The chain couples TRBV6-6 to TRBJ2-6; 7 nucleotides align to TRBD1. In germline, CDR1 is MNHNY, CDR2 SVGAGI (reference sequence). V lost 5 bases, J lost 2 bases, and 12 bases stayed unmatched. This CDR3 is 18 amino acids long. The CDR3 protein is CASSKPDAGGTGANVLTF. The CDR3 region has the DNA TGTGCCAGCAGTAAGCCAGATGCAGGGGGAACTGGGGCCAACGTCCTGACTTTC.

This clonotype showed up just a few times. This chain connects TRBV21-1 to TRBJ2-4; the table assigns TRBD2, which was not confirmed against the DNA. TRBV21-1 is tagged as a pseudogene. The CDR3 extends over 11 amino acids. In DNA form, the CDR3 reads TGTGCCACAGAGGAGGAATACATTCAGTACTTC. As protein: CATEEEYIQYF.

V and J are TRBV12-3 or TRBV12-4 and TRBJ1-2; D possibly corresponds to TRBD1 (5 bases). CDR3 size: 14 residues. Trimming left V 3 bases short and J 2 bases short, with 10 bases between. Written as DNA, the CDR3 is TGTGCCAGCAGTTTTGGGACGGGAAACTATGGCTACACCTTC. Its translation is CASSFGTGNYGYTF.

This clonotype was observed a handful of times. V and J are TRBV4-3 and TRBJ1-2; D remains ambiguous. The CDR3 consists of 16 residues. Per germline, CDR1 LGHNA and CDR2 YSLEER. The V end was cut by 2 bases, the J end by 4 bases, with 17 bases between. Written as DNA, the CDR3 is TGCGCCAGCAGCCAAAGCCTCAGACGGCTTGCCTATGGCTACACCTTC. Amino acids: CASSQSLRRLAYGYTF.

This CDR3 is CASSLWTENTGELFF. In nucleotides, the CDR3 is TGCGCCAGCAGCTTGTGGACAGAGAACACCGGGGAGCTGTTTTTT. The rearrangement joins TRBV5-1 to TRBJ2-2; perhaps TRBD1 as D (6 bases). V lost 1 base, J lost 1 base, and 8 bases lay in between. This CDR3 contains 15 residues. Looked up from germline, CDR1 is SGHRS and CDR2 is YFSETQ.

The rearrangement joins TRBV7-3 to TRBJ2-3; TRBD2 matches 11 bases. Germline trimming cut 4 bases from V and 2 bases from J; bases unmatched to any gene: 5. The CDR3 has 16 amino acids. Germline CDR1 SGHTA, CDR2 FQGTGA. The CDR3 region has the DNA TGTGCCAGCAGCTCCAAGACTAGCGGGGTCACAGATACGCAGTATTTT. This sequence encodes CASSSKTSGVTDTQYF.

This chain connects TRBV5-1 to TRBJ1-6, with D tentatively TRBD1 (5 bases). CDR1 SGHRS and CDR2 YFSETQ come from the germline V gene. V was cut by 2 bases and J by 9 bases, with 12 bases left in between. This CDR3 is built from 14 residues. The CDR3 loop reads CASSFQGLGSPLHF. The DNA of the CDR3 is TGCGCCAGCAGCTTCCAGGGTCTAGGTTCACCCCTCCACTTT.

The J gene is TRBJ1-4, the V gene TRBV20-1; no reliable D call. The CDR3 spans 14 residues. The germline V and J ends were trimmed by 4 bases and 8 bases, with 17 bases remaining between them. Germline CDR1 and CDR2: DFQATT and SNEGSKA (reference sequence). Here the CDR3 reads CSANSPMGGEKLFF. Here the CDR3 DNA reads TGCAGTGCTAATAGTCCCATGGGAGGGGAAAAACTGTTTTTT.

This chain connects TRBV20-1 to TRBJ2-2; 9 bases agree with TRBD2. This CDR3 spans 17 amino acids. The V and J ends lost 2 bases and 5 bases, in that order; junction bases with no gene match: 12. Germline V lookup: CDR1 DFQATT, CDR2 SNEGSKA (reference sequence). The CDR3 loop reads CSARPPAAGGGTGELFF. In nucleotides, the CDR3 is TGCAGTGCTAGACCCCCCGCGGCGGGGGGGGGAACCGGGGAGCTGTTTTTT.

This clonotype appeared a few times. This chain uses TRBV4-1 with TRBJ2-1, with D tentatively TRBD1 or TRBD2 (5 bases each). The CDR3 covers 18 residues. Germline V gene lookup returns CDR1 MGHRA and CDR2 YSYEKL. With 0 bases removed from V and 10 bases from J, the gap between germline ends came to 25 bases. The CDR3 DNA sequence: TGCGCCAGCAGCCAAGATAGAATATTGGTGGGGCGAGAGGGGGAGCAGTTCTTC. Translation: CASSQDRILVGREGEQFF.

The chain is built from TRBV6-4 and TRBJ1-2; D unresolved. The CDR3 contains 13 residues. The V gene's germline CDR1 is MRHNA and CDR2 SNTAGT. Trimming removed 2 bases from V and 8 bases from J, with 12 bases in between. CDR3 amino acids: CASSDRELQGYTF. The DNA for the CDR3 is TGTGCCAGCAGTGACCGCGAGTTGCAGGGCTACACCTTC.

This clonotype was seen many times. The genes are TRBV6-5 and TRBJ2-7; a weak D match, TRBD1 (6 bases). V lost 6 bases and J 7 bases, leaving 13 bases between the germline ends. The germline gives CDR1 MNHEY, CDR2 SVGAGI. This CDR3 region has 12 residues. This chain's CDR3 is CASRDRLGEQYF. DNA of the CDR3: TGTGCCAGCAGAGACAGGTTGGGAGAGCAGTACTTC.